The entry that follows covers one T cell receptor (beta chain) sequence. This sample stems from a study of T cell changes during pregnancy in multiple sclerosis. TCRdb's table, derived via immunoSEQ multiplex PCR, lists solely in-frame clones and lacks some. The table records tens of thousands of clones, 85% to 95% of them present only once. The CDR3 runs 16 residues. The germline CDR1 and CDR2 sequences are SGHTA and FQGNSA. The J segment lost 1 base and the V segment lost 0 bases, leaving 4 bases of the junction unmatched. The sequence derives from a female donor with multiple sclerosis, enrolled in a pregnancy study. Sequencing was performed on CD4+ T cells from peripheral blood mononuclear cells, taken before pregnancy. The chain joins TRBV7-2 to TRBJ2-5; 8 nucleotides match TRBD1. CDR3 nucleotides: TGTGCCAGCAGCTTAGCATTAACAGGGGGCCAAGAGACCCAGTACTTC. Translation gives CASSLALTGGQETQYF.